This T cell receptor beta chain was sequenced for a study of CD8 T cells in ankylosing spondylitis (dated by TCRdb to 2015 to 2018). Regarding the research as a whole: To find TCR variants linked to disease, the study profiled T cell receptor beta repertoires in ankylosing spondylitis patients and healthy donors. Peripheral blood was sampled, and synovial fluid was additionally collected from ankylosing spondylitis patients. In total, the full study cohort was made up of approximately 99 healthy donors and roughly 27 ankylosing spondylitis patients.

CDR1 and CDR2, looked up from the germline V gene, are SGDLS and YYNGEE. From cysteine to phenylalanine, the CDR3 is 15 amino acids long. Of all the DNA, just the CDR3 is kept, 45 bases in frame from base 1. A distance of 18 bases separates the germline ends of V and J, which lose 3 bases and 7 bases respectively. What the research found in general, with its limitations: Significant enrichment of the disease-linked clones was reported in matched synovial fluid samples from ankylosing spondylitis patients. A TCR beta motif of several highly homologous amino acid variants appeared characteristic of blood from ankylosing spondylitis patients. In peripheral blood, the disease-linked clones were found at relatively low frequencies and had a CD8+ phenotype. Some of the motif variants had been reported before in the synovial fluid and blood of reactive arthritis patients, a finding that suggests common disease-initiation mechanisms.

This clonotype has a handful of counts. The antigen it binds to is not known. No clone much larger than this one lies a single base away; base qualities are absent. The sample was run on an Illumina HiSeq 2500. Quantitative 5'-RACE with molecular barcodes was the method used to prepare the TCR beta libraries. As for how the authors treated the data: To identify disease-linked TCR variants, a new computational method was used, one built on a probabilistic model of VDJ rearrangement. Using fastp at Q25 and MiXCR, TCRdb reprocessed the public reads and kept productive beta chains. Rows are combined by CDR3 protein, so each entry shows the most common genes and DNA. These V and J calls originate from TCRdb's pipeline instead of the authors' own analysis. Here the sample has around 330,000 distinct CDR3 sequences; roughly 11% occur a single time. The biggest ten clones account for about 10% of the sample.

The sequenced sample was blood, either unsorted or a sorted T cell fraction (not recorded which). Here the chain combines TRBV9 and TRBJ2-3, with an unclear D gene assignment. The TCR originated in a female donor with ankylosing spondylitis or in good health (not recorded which). In nucleotides, the sequence is TGTGCCAGCAGCGACCGCCCTGCCGGGCAAAATACGCAGTATTTT. It encodes CASSDRPAGQNTQYF.